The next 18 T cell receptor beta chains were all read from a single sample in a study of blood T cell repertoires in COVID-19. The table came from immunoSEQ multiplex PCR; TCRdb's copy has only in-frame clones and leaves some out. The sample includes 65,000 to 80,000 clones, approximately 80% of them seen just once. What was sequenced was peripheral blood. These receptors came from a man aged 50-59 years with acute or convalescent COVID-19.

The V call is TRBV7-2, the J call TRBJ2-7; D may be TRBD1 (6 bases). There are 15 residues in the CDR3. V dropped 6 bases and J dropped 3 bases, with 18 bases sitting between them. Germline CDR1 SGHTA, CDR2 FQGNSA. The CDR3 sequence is CASSLAGTTVYEQYF. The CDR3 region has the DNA TGTGCCAGCAGTTTGGCCGGGACAACCGTCTACGAGCAGTACTTC.

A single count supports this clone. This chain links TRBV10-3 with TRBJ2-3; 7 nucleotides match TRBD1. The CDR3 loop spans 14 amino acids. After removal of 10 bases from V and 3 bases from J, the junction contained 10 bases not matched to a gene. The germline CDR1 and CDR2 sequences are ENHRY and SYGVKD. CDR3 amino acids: CATADRSRTDTQYF. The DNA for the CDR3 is TGTGCCACCGCGGACAGGTCGAGGACAGATACGCAGTATTTT.

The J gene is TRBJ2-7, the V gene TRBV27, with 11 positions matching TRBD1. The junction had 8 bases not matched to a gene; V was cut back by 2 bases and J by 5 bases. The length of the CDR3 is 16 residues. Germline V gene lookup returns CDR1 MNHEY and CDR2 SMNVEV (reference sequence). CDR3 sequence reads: CASSLTVGQGVNEQYF. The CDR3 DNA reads TGTGCCAGCAGTTTAACGGTGGGACAGGGGGTGAACGAGCAGTACTTC.

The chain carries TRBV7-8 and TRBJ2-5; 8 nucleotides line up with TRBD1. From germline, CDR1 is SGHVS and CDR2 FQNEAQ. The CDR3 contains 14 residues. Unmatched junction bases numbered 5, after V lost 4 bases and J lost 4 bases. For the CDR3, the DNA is TGTGCCAGCAGCTCGGGGACAGGCTTAGAGACCCAGTACTTC. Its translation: CASSSGTGLETQYF.

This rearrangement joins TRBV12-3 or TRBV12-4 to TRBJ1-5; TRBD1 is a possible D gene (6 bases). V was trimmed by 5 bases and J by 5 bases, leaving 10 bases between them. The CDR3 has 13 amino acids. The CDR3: CASSLTGYQPQHF. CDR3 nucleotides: TGTGCCAGCAGTCTTACAGGGTATCAGCCCCAGCATTTT.

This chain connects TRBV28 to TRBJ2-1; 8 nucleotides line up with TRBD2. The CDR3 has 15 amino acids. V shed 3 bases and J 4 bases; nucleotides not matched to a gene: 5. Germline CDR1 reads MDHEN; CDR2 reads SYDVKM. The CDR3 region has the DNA TGTGCCAGCAGTTTGGCTAGCGGGCCTTACAATGAGCAGTTCTTC. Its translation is CASSLASGPYNEQFF.

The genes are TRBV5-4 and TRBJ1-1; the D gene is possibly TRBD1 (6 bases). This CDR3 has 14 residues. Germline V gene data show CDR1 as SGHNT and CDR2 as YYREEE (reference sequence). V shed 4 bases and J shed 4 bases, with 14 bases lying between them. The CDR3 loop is CASSRTVESTEAFF. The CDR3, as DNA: TGTGCCAGCAGCAGGACAGTCGAAAGCACTGAAGCTTTCTTT.

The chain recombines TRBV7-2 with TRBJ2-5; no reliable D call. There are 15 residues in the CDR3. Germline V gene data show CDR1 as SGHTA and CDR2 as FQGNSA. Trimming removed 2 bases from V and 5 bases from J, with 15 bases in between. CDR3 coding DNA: TGTGCCAGCAGCTTAATTCAAGCCGCCCCCGAGACCCAGTACTTC. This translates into CASSLIQAAPETQYF.

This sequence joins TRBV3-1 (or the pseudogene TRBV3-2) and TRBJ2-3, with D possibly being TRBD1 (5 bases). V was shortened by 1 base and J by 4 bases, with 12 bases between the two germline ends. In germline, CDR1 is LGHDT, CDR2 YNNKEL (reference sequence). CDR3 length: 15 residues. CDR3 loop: CASSQGKGVSDTQYF. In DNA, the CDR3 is TGTGCCAGCAGCCAAGGTAAAGGGGTTTCAGATACGCAGTATTTT.

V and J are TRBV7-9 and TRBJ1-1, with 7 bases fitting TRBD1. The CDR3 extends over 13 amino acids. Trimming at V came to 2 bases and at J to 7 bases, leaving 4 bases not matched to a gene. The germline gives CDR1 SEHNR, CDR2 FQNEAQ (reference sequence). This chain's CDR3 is CASSLRGQSEAFF. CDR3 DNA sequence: TGTGCCAGCAGCTTAAGGGGGCAAAGTGAAGCTTTCTTT.

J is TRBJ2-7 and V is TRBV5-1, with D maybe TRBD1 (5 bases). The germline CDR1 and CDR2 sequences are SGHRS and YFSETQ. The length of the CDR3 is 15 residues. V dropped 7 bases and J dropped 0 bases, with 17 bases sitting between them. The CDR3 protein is CASGAEGSPSYEQYF. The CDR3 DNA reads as TGCGCCAGCGGGGCGGAAGGATCCCCCTCCTACGAGCAGTACTTC. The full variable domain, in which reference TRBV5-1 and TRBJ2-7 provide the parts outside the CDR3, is KAGVTQTPRYLIKTRGQQVTLSCSPISGHRSVSWYQQTPGQGLQFLFEYFSETQRNKGNFPGRFSGRQFSNSRSEMNVSTLELGDSALYLCASGAEGSPSYEQYFGPGTRLTVT.

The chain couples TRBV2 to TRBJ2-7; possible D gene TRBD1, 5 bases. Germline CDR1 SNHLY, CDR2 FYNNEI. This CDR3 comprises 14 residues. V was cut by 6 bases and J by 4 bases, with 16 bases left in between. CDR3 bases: TGTGCCAGCAGGCCAGTGGGGCAGGGTTACGAGCAGTACTTC. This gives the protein CASRPVGQGYEQYF.

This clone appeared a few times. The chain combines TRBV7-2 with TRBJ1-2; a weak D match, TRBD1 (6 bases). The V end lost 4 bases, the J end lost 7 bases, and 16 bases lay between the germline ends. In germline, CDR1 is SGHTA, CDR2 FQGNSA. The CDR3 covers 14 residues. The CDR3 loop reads CASSSRSTGIGYTF. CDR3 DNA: TGTGCCAGCAGCTCCCGGAGTACAGGGATTGGCTACACCTTC. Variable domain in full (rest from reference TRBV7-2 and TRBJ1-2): GAGVSQSPSNKVTEKGKDVELRCDPISGHTALYWYRQSLGQGLEFLIYFQGNSAPDKSGLPSDRFSAERTGGSVSTLTIQRTQQEDSAVYLCASSSRSTGIGYTFGSGTRLTVV.

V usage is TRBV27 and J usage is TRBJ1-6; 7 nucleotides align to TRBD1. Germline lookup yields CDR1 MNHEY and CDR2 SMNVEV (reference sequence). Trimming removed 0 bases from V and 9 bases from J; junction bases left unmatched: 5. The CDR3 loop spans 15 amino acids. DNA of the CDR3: TGTGCCAGCAGTTTATCGACAGGGAGTTCTTCACCCCTCCACTTT. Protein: CASSLSTGSSSPLHF.

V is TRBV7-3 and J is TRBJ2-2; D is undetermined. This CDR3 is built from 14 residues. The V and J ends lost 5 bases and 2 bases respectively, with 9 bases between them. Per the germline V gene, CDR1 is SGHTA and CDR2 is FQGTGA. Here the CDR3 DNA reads TGTGCCAGCAGCCCACAGACAAACACCGGGGAGCTGTTTTTT. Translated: CASSPQTNTGELFF. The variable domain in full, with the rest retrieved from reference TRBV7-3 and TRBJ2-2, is GAGVSQTPSNKVTEKGKYVELRCDPISGHTALYWYRQSLGQGPEFLIYFQGTGAADDSGLPNDRFFAVRPEGSVSTLKIQRTERGDSAVYLCASSPQTNTGELFFGEGSRLTVL.

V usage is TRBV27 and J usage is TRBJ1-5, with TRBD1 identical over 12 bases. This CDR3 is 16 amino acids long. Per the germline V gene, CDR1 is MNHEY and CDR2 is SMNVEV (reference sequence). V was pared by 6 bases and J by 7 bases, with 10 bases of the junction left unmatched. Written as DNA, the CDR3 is TGTGCCAGCAGCCCCGGGACAGGGGGCGCAAGGCAGCCCCAGCATTTT. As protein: CASSPGTGGARQPQHF.

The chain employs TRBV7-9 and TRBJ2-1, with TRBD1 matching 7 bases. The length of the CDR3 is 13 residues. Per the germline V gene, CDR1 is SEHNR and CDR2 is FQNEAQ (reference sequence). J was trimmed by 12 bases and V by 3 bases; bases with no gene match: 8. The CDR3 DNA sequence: TGTGCCAGCAGCTTCACAACGGGACAGAGGCAGTTCTTC. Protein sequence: CASSFTTGQRQFF.

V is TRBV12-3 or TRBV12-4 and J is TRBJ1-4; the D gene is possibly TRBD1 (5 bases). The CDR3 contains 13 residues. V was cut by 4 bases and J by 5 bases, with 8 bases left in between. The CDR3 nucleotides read TGTGCCAGCAGTTCACAGGAAAATGAAAAACTGTTTTTT. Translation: CASSSQENEKLFF.